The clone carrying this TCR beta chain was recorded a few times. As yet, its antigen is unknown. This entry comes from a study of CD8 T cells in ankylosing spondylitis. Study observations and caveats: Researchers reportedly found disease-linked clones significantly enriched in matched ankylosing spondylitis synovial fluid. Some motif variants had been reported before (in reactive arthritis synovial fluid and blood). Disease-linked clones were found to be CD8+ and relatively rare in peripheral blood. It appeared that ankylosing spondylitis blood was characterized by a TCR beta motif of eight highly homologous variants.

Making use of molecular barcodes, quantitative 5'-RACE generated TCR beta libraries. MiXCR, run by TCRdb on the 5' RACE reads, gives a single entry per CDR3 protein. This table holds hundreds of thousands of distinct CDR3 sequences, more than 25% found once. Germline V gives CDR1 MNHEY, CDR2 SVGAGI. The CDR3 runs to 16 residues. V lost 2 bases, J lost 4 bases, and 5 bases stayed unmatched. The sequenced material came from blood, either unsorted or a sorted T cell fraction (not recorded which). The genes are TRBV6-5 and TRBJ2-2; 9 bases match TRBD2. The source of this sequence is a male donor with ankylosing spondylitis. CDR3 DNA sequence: TGTGCCAGCAGTTACGCAGCGGGAGGAGTCACCGGGGAGCTGTTTTTT. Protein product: CASSYAAGGVTGELFF.